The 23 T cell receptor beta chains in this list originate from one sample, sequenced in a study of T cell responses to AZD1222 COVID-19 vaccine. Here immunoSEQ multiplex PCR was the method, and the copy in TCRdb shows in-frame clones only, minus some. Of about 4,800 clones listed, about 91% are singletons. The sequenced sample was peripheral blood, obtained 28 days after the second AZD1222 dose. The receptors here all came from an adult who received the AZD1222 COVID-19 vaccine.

The CDR3 DNA reads TGTGCCACCAGCCTCCGCGGGGGGGTTGGGCAGTTCTTC. Its protein product is CATSLRGGVGQFF. The V call is TRBV15, the J call TRBJ2-1; 9 nucleotides match TRBD2. V dropped 5 bases and J dropped 12; count of bases not matched to a gene: 8. Germline CDR1 reads LNHNV; CDR2 reads YYDKDF (reference sequence). The CDR3 spans 13 residues.

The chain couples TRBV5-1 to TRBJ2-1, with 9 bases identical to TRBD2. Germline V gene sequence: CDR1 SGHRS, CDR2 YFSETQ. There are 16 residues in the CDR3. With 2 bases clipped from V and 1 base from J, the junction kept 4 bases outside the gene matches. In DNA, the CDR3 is TGCGCCAGCAGCTTAACTAGCGGGCCTTCCTACAATGAGCAGTTCTTC. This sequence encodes CASSLTSGPSYNEQFF.

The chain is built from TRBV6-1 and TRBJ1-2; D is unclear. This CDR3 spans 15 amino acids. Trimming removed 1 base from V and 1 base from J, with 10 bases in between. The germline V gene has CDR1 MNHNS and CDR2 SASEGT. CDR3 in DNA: TGTGCCAGCAGTGAAGGGGCAGGCTTTAACTATGGCTACACCTTC. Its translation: CASSEGAGFNYGYTF.

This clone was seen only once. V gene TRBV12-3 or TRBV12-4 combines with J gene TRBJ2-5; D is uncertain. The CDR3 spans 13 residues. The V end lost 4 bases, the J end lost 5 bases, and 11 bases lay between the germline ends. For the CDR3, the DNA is TGTGCCAGCAGTTGGAACCGCGAGGAGACCCAGTACTTC. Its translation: CASSWNREETQYF.

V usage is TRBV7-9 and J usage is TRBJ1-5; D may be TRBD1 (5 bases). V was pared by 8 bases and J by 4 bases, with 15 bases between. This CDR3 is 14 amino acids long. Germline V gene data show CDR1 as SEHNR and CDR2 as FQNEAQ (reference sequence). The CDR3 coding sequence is TGTGCCAGCGGGGGGTCGGATCAGAATCAGCCCCAGCATTTT. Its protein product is CASGGSDQNQPQHF.

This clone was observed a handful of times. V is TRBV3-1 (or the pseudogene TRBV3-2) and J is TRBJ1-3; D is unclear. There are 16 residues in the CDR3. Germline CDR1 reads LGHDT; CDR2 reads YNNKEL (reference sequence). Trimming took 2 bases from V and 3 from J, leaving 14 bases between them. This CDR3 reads CASSQTLNSLGNTIYF. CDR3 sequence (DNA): TGTGCCAGCAGCCAAACTCTCAACAGTCTTGGAAACACCATATATTTT.

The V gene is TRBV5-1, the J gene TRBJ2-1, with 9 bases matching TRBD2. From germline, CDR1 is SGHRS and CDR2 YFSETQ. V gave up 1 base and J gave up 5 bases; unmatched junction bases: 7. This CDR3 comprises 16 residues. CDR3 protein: CASSLPQAGGNNEQFF. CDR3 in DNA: TGCGCCAGCAGCTTGCCCCAAGCGGGGGGTAACAATGAGCAGTTCTTC.

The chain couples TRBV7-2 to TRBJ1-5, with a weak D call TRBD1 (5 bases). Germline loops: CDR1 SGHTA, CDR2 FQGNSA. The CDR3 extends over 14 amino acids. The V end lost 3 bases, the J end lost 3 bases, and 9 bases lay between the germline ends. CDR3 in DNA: TGTGCCAGCAGCTTGGGACCAAACAATCAGCCCCAGCATTTT. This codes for CASSLGPNNQPQHF.

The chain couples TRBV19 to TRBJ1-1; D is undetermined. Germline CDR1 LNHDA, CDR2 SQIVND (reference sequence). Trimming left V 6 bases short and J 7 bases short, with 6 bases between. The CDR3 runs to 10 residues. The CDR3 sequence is CASRGIEAFF. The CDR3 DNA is TGTGCCAGTAGGGGGATTGAAGCTTTCTTT.

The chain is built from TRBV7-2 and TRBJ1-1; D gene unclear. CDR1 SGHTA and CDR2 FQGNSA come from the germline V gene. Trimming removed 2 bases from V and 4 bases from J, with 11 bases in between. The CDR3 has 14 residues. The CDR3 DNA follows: TGTGCCAGCAGCTTATCGGGTCCCTCCACTGAAGCTTTCTTT. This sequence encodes CASSLSGPSTEAFF.

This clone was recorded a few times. CDR3 bases: TGTGCCAGCCCCCCCAGGGGTAGGGGCGGCTACACCTTC. Translating gives CASPPRGRGGYTF. V and J are TRBV7-2 and TRBJ1-2, with D perhaps TRBD1 (6 bases). This CDR3 spans 13 amino acids. CDR1 and CDR2 from the germline V gene are SGHTA and FQGNSA. V dropped 8 bases and J dropped 8 bases, with 18 bases sitting between them.

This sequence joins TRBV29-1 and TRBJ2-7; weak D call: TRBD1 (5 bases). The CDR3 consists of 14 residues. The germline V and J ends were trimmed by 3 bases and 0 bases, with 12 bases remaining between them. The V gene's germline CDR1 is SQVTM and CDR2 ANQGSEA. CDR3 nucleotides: TGCAGCGTTGACGAAACAGGCGACTCCTACGAGCAGTACTTC. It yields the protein CSVDETGDSYEQYF.

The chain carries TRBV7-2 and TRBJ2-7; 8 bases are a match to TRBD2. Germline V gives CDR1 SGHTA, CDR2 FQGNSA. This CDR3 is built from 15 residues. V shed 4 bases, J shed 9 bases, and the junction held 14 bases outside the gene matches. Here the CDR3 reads CASSSGRTSYKGQYF. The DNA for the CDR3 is TGTGCCAGCAGCTCAGGGCGGACTAGCTACAAAGGGCAGTACTTC.

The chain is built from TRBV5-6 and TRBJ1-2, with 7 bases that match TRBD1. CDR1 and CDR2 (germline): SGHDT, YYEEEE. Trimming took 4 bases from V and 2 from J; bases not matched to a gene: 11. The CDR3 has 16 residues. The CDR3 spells CASSPRGQWINYGYTF. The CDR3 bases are TGTGCCAGCAGCCCTAGGGGACAGTGGATCAACTATGGCTACACCTTC.

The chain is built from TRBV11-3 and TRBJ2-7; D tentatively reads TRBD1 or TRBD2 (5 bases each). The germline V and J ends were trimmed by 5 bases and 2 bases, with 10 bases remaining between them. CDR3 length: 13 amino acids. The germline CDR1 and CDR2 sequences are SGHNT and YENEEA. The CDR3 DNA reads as TGTGCCAGCAGCCAGGGACCGACCTACGAGCAGTACTTC. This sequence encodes CASSQGPTYEQYF.

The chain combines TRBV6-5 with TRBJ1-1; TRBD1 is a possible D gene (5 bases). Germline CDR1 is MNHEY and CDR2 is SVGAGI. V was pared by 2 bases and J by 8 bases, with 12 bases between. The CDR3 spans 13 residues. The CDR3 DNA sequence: TGTGCCAGCAGTTACGACAGTCGGACAGAAGCTTTCTTT. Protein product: CASSYDSRTEAFF.

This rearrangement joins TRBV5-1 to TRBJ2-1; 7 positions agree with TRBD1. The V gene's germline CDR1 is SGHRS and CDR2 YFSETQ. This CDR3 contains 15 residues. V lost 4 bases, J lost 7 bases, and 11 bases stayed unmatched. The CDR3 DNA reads TGCGCCAGCAGCAGACAGGGCGGAAGGCGTAATGAGCAGTTCTTC. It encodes CASSRQGGRRNEQFF.

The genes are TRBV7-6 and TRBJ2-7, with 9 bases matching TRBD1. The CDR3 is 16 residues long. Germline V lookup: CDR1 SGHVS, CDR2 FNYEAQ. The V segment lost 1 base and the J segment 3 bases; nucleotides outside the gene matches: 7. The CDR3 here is CASSLGDRDTLYEQYF. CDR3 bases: TGTGCCAGCAGCTTAGGGGACAGGGATACGCTCTACGAGCAGTACTTC.

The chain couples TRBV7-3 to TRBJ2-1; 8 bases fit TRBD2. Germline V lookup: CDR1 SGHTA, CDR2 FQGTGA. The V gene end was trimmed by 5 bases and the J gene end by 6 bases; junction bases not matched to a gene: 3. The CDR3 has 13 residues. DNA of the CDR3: TGTGCCAGCAGCCCTGGGACTAGCAATGAGCAGTTCTTC. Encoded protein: CASSPGTSNEQFF.

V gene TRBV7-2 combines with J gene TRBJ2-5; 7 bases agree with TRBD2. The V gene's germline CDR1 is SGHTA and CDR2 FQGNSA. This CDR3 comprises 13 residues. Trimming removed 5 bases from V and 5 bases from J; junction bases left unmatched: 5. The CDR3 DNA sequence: TGTGCCAGCAGCCGGGGGGACGGCGAGACCCAGTACTTC. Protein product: CASSRGDGETQYF.

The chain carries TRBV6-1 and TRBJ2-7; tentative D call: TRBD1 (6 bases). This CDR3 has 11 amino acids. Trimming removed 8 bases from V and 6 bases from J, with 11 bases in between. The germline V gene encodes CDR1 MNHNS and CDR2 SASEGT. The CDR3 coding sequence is TGTGCCAGCGGCGAAGGGGGCGAGCAGTACTTC. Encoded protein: CASGEGGEQYF.

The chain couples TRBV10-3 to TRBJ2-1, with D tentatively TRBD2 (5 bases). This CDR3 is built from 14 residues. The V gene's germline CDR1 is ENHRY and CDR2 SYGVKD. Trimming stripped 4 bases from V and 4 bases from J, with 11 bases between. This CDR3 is CAISGIREYNEQFF. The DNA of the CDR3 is TGTGCCATCAGTGGAATTCGGGAATACAATGAGCAGTTCTTC.

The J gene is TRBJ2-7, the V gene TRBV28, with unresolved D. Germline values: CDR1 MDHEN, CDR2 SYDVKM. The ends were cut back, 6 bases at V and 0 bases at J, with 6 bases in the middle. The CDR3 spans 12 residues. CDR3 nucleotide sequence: TGTGCCAGCAGCATTCCCTCCTACGAGCAGTACTTC. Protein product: CASSIPSYEQYF.